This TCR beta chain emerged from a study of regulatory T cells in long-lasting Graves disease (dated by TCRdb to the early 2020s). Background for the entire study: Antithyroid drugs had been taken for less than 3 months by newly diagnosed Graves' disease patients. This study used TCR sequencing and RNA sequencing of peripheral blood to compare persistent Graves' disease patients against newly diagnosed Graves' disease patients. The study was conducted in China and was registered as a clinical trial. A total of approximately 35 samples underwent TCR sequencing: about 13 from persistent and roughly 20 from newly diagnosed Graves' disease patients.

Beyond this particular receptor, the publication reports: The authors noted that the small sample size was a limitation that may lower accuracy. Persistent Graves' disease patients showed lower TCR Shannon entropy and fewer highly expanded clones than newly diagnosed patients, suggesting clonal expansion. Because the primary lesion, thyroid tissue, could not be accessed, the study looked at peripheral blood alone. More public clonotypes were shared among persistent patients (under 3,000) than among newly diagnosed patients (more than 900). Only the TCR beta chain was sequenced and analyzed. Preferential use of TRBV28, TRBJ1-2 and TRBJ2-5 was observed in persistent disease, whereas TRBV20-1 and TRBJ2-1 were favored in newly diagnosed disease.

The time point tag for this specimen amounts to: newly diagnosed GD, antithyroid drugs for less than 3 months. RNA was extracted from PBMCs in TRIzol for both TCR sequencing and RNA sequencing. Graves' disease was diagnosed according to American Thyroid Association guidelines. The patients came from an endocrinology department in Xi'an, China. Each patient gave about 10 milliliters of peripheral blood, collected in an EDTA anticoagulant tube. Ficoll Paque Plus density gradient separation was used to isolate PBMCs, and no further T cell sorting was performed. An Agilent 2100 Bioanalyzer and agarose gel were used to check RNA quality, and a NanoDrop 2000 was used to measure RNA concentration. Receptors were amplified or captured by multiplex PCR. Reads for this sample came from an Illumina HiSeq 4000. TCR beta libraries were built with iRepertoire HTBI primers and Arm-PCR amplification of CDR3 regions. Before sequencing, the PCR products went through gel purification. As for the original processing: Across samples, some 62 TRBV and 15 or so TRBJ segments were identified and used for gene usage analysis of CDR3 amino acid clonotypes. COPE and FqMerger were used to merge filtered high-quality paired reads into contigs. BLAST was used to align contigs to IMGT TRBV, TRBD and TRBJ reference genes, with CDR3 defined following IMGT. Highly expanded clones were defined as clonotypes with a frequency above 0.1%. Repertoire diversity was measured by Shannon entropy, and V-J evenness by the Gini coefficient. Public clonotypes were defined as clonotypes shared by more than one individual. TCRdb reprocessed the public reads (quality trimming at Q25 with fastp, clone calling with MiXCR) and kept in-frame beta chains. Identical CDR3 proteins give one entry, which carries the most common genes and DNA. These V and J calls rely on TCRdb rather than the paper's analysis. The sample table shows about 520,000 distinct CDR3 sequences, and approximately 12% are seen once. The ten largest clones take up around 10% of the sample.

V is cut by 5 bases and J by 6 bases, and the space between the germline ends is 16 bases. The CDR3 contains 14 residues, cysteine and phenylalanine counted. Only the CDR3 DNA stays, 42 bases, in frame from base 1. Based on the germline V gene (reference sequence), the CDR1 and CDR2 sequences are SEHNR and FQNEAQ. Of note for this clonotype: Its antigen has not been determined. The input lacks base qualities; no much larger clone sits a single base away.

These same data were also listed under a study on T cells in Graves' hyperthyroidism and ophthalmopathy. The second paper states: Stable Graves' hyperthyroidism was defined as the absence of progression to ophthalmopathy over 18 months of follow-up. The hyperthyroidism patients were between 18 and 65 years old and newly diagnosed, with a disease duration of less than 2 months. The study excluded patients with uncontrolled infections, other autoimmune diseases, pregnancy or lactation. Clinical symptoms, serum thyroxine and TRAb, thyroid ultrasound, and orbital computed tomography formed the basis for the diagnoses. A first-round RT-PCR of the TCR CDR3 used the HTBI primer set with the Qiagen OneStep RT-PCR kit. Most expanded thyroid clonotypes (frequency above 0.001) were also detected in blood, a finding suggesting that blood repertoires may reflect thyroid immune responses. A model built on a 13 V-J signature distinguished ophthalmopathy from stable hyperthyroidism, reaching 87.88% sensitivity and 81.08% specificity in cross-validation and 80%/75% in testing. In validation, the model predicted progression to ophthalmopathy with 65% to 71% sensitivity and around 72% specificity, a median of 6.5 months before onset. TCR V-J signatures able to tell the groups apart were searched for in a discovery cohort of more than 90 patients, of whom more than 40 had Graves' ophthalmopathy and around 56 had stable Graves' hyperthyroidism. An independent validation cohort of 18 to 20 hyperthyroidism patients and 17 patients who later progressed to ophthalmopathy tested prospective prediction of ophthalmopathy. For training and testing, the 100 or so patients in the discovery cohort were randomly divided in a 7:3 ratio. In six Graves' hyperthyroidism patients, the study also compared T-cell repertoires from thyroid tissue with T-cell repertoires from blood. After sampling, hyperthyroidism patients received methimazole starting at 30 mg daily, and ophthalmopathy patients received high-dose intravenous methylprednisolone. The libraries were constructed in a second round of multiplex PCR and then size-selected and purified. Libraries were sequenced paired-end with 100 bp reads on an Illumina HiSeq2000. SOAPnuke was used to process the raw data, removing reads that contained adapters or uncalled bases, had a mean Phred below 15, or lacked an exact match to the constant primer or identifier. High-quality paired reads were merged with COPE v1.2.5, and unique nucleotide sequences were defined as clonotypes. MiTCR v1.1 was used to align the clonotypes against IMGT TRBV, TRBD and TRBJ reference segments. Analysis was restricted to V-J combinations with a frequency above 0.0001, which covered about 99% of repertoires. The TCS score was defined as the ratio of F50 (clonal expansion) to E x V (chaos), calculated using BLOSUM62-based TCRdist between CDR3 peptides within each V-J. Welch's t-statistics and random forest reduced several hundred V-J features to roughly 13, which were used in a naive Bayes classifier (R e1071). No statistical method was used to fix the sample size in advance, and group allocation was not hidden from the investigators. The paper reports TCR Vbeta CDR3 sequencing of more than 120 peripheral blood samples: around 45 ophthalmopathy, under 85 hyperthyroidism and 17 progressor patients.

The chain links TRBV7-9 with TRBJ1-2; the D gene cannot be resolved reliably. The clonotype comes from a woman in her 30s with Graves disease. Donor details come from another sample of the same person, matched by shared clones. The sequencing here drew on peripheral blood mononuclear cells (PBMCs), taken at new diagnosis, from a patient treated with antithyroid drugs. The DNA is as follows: TGTGCCAGCAGCCCCCAGTGGAAAATCCATGGCTACACCTTC. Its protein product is CASSPQWKIHGYTF.